This T cell receptor (beta chain) came from a study of blood T cell repertoires in COVID-19. Study context: Acute and convalescent COVID-19 specimens originated in the United States, Italy and Spain. The cDNA or gDNA used as material had been derived from T cells, B-cell-depleted T cells, or PBMCs.

The CDR3 sequence is 16 residues long. Germline V CDR1 and CDR2: SQVTM, ANQGSEA. The germline V and J ends were trimmed by 1 base and 1 base, with 16 bases remaining between them. In the source study's methods: The assay estimated nucleated cells by amplifying reference gene primers. Here immunoSEQ multiplex PCR was the method, and the copy in TCRdb shows in-frame clones only, minus some. V, J and clone size reflect that table, while D and trimming were determined from the DNA. Among around 61,000 clones listed, 70% to 90% were seen once. The sample was peripheral blood. The sequence came from a man aged 50 to 59 with active COVID-19. J is TRBJ1-2 and V is TRBV29-1; no clear D. CDR3 bases: TGCAGCGTTGAAGGAGGAGCGGGAGCCCTTAACTATGGCTACACCTTC. Protein product: CSVEGGAGALNYGYTF.